What follows describes a single TCR beta chain. What this receptor recognizes is not known. The CDR3 does not close with the conserved phenylalanine or tryptophan, likely indicating a read error. Donors were six healthy women forming three monozygous twin pairs. All three twin pairs had been reared together, and it was thought likely that the same infectious agents and vaccines had been met by these twin pairs. TCR cDNA libraries were prepared from RNA that was isolated from peripheral blood mononuclear cells. After removal of 6 bases from V and 5 bases from J, the junction retains 10 bases not matched to a gene. The germline V gene gives CDR1 as SQVTM and CDR2 as ANQGSEA. The CDR3 has 14 residues if both end residues are counted. Only CDR3 DNA remains: 42 bases, in frame from the first base. The data were obtained in a study of identical twins' blood T cells (dated by TCRdb to the early 2010s). Concerning the study at large: Roughly 50 million Illumina reads were obtained across approximately twelve libraries, comprising six alpha-chain and six beta-chain libraries. The study compared TCR alpha and beta chain repertoires of three pairs of monozygous twins using next-generation sequencing to assess genetic influence on repertoire formation. Study-wide findings and limitations: Among the most abundant TCRbeta clonotypes, more CDR3 sequences were shared by each donor with her twin than with unrelated donors. How many CDR3 clonotypes two donors shared depended mainly on the product of their cloneset sizes, and the twins did not clearly stray from this trend. V gene usage, even among non-selected out-of-frame TCRbeta clonotypes, was reported to be markedly more similar within twin pairs than between unrelated donors. The study stated that the proposed role of the TCRalpha J segment in MHC recognition during thymic selection needs to be validated by independent studies. Because the twins were reared together, environmental influences could not be excluded as an explanation for twin similarity.

The method behind the library was 5' RACE. Instrument used: Illumina Genome Analyzer IIx. RNA-based TCR cDNA libraries were prepared by a previously described protocol with several modifications. Sample-specific barcodes were introduced on both ends of each TCR cDNA library during cDNA synthesis and amplification to prevent cross-contamination. The paper's processing steps were these. Between about 90,000 and nearly 500,000 clonotypes were identified per individual, with about 2.2 to 3.6 million CDR3-containing reads per library. After reads with improper barcode index combinations were thrown out, a cloneset for each library was built using the MiTCR software. While assembling CDR3 clonotypes, MiTCR filtered or rescued low-quality reads and corrected PCR and sequencing errors. Artificial out-of-frame clonotypes were mapped to in-frame sequences, with one indel allowed in the CDR3, and then removed. Similarity of V and J gene usage between donors was measured as Jensen-Shannon divergence divided by mean entropy. TCRdb cleaned the public reads at Q25 with fastp, built clones with MiXCR and kept in-frame beta chains. Entries that share a CDR3 protein sequence are merged under the most common genes and DNA. These V and J calls originate from TCRdb's pipeline instead of the authors' own analysis. This sample comprises a few hundred thousand distinct CDR3 sequences, under 30% of them detected only once. The ten biggest clones cover about 6% of the sample.

Sequencing was done on a sample of PBMCs. The chain is made from TRBV29-1 and TRBJ1-2; TRBD1 matches 9 bases in the middle. The sequence was obtained from a woman aged 18 to 55 in good health. CDR3 reads: CSVTGQGQGYGYTS. The DNA sequence follows: TGCAGCGTCACGGGACAGGGTCAAGGGTATGGCTACACCTCC.